These 14 T cell receptor beta chains share one sample of origin, sequenced in a study of CD8 T cells in ankylosing spondylitis. TCRdb re-called the 5' RACE reads through MiXCR, storing one row per CDR3 protein. The data contain hundreds of thousands of distinct CDR3 sequences, 20% of them singletons. Sequencing was done on a sample of blood, either unsorted or a sorted T cell fraction (not recorded which). All receptors derive from a male donor with ankylosing spondylitis or in good health (not recorded which).

The J gene is TRBJ2-1, the V gene TRBV4-1; D is undetermined. Trimming removed 1 base at V and 6 bases at J, with 7 bases between. The CDR3 contains 13 residues. Germline V gene data show CDR1 as MGHRA and CDR2 as YSYEKL. The CDR3, as DNA: TGCGCCAGCAGCCAAGGCAGCCCCAATGAGCAGTTCTTC. Translation gives CASSQGSPNEQFF.

The rearrangement uses TRBV2 and TRBJ2-3; D perhaps matches TRBD2 (5 bases). The CDR3 loop spans 17 amino acids. V was pared by 2 bases and J by 7 bases, with 22 bases between. Germline lookup yields CDR1 SNHLY and CDR2 FYNNEI. CDR3 coding DNA: TGTGCCAGCAGTGAACCCCCGCCTGGCGGACCCGGGAATACGCAGTATTTT. This sequence encodes CASSEPPPGGPGNTQYF. The variable domain in full, with the rest retrieved from reference TRBV2 and TRBJ2-3, is EPEVTQTPSHQVTQMGQEVILRCVPISNHLYFYWYRQILGQKVEFLVSFYNNEISEKSEIFDDQFSVERPDGSNFTLKIRSTKLEDSAMYFCASSEPPPGGPGNTQYFGPGTRLTVL.

The chain uses TRBV12-3 or TRBV12-4 and TRBJ2-7, with no clear D. Trimming stripped 3 bases from V and 6 bases from J, with 12 bases between. There are 13 residues in the CDR3. The CDR3 DNA follows: TGTGCCAGCAGTTTTAGGCCGGGCCCCGAGCAGTACTTC. Protein: CASSFRPGPEQYF.

This chain links TRBV13 with TRBJ2-1, with 7 bases identical to TRBD1. CDR3 length: 15 residues. V trimming: 6 bases; J trimming: 3 bases; junction bases outside the gene matches: 8. Germline assignment: CDR1 PRHDT and CDR2 FYEKMQ (reference sequence). CDR3 DNA sequence: TGTGCCAGCAGTTATCAGGGGGTTGGCTACAATGAGCAGTTCTTC. It specifies CASSYQGVGYNEQFF.

The chain combines TRBV20-1 with TRBJ1-6, with TRBD1 matching over 7 bases. The CDR3 is made up of 13 amino acids. Germline V gene sequence: CDR1 DFQATT, CDR2 SNEGSKA (reference sequence). The DNA for the CDR3 is TGCAGCCTAGACAGGGACTATAATTCACCCCTCCACTTT. Encoded protein: CSLDRDYNSPLHF.

This clonotype appeared a single time. Its ends do not fully match the called genes, so a read error is possible. The gene calls are TRBV19 and TRBJ2-7, with 10 bases matching TRBD2. Germline CDR1 and CDR2: LNHDA and SQIVND (reference sequence). The CDR3 consists of 16 residues. The CDR3 loop is CASGIGDLAGAYEQYF. CDR3 DNA sequence: TGTGCCAGTGGTATCGGGGATCTAGCGGGGGCCTACGAGCAGTACTTC.

This clonotype was counted a few times. V usage is TRBV3-1 and J usage is TRBJ2-5, with 7 bases fitting TRBD1. The CDR3 contains 15 residues. In germline, CDR1 is LGHDT, CDR2 YNNKEL (reference sequence). After removal of 4 bases from V and 3 bases from J, the junction contained 8 bases not matched to a gene. CDR3 coding DNA: TGTGCCAGCAGCCGCTTCGGGACAGCGAAAGAGACCCAGTACTTC. This encodes CASSRFGTAKETQYF.

Only a few counts were recorded for this clonotype. The chain joins TRBV12-3 or TRBV12-4 to TRBJ2-7; the match to TRBD1 covers 9 bases. The V gene end was trimmed by 5 bases and the J gene end by 3 bases; junction bases not matched to a gene: 14. The CDR3 length is 17 residues. CDR3 protein: CASSPSVPGQGFYEQYF. CDR3 nucleotide sequence: TGTGCCAGCAGTCCCAGCGTACCGGGACAGGGCTTCTACGAGCAGTACTTC.

V gene TRBV6-5 combines with J gene TRBJ2-5; 15 positions agree with TRBD2. V shed 0 bases and J 2 bases; nucleotides not matched to a gene: 4. Germline CDR1 MNHEY, CDR2 SVGAGI. The CDR3 has 18 amino acids. In DNA, the CDR3 is TGTGCCAGCAGTTACTCGACAGGACTAGCGGGGGGGCAAGAGACCCAGTACTTC. This gives the protein CASSYSTGLAGGQETQYF.

This clonotype has more than one count but fewer than ten. V is TRBV7-9 and J is TRBJ2-7, with 8 bases lining up with TRBD1. The CDR3 has 14 amino acids. The germline CDR1 and CDR2 sequences are SEHNR and FQNEAQ (reference sequence). Trimming cost V 3 bases and J 7 bases; bases outside gene matches: 8. The CDR3 here is CASSFGQGAGEQYF. CDR3 DNA: TGTGCCAGCAGCTTCGGGCAGGGGGCGGGGGAGCAGTACTTC.

This clonotype was detected only a few times. V gene TRBV5-5 combines with J gene TRBJ2-7, with D hard to call. Germline CDR1 SGHKS, CDR2 YYEKEE (reference sequence). The V end was cut by 0 bases, the J end by 5 bases, with 15 bases between. This CDR3 comprises 15 residues. CDR3 nucleotides: TGTGCCAGCAGCTTGGATGGCCTACGAGGCGACGAGCAGTACTTC. Amino acids: CASSLDGLRGDEQYF.

Ten or more counts support this clonotype. The rearrangement joins TRBV27 to TRBJ2-7, with 8 bases identical to TRBD2. Germline assignment: CDR1 MNHEY and CDR2 SMNVEV (reference sequence). The CDR3 contains 14 residues. J lost 0 bases, V lost 5 bases, and 3 bases had no gene match. This chain's CDR3 is CASSPGTSSYEQYF. CDR3 DNA: TGTGCCAGCAGTCCCGGGACTAGCTCCTACGAGCAGTACTTC.

V is TRBV28 and J is TRBJ2-7; maybe TRBD1 (6 bases). V gave up 4 bases and J gave up 0 bases, with 25 bases separating them. Germline-derived CDR1 and CDR2 are MDHEN and SYDVKM. The CDR3 loop spans 19 amino acids. The CDR3 region has the DNA TGTGCCAGCAGTTCCGGGTGGACAGCCATGAGGAGGACCTCCTACGAGCAGTACTTC. Amino acids: CASSSGWTAMRRTSYEQYF.

This clonotype was detected only a few times. J is TRBJ1-4 and V is TRBV5-5, with no clear D. V lost 4 bases, J lost 8 bases, and 18 bases lay in between. The CDR3 extends over 15 amino acids. Germline CDR1 and CDR2: SGHKS and YYEKEE (reference sequence). This CDR3 is CASSAGSGSGEKLFF. DNA for the CDR3: TGTGCCAGCAGCGCGGGCTCGGGGAGTGGGGAAAAACTGTTTTTT.